One and the same sample provided the 29 T cell receptor beta chains below, sequenced in a study of cytomegalovirus exposure and HLA in healthy donors. Primers: 60 Vbeta forward and 13 Jbeta reverse. The method was immunoSEQ multiplex PCR; TCRdb's version includes in-frame clones alone and lacks a portion of them. The sample has 75,000 to 95,000 clones, 65% to 80% seen once. The sample comprised PBMCs. The source of these receptors is a human donor in good health.

This rearrangement joins TRBV4-1 to TRBJ2-5, with 7 bases fitting TRBD2. The CDR3 totals 14 residues. Germline V gives CDR1 MGHRA, CDR2 YSYEKL. Trimming removed 3 bases from V and 2 bases from J; junction bases left unmatched: 3. The CDR3 protein is CASSHLADQETQYF. For the CDR3, the DNA is TGCGCCAGCAGCCACCTAGCGGATCAAGAGACCCAGTACTTC.

The rearrangement joins TRBV2 to TRBJ2-1, with 8 bases that match TRBD1. The CDR3 extends over 13 amino acids. Trimming removed 7 bases from V and 5 bases from J; junction bases left unmatched: 4. Germline V lookup: CDR1 SNHLY, CDR2 FYNNEI. In nucleotides, the CDR3 is TGTGCCAGCACAGCGGACAGGGACAATGAGCAGTTCTTC. Amino acids: CASTADRDNEQFF.

V is TRBV4-1 and J is TRBJ2-7; 8 bases are a match to TRBD1. The V and J ends lost 4 bases and 5 bases, in that order; junction bases with no gene match: 10. CDR1 and CDR2 (germline): MGHRA, YSYEKL. The CDR3 spans 15 residues. CDR3 in DNA: TGCGCCAGCAGCCCGGGTCAGGGGGCGATGAACGAGCAGTACTTC. Protein: CASSPGQGAMNEQYF.

This clone was observed a single time. CDR3 nucleotide sequence: TGTGCCAGCAGCTCGTACAATGAGCAGTTCTTC. Its protein is CASSSYNEQFF. This sequence joins TRBV5-6 and TRBJ2-1, with D unresolved. The CDR3 has 11 amino acids. With 3 bases removed from V and 4 bases from J, the gap between germline ends came to 2 bases. The germline V gene has CDR1 SGHDT and CDR2 YYEEEE. Based on the CDR3 plus reference TRBV5-6 and TRBJ2-1, the full variable domain is DAGVTQSPTHLIKTRGQQVTLRCSPKSGHDTVSWYQQALGQGPQFIFQYYEEEERQRGNFPDRFSGHQFPNYSSELNVNALLLGDSALYLCASSSYNEQFFGPGTRLTVL.

The chain's CDR3 is CASSQRRDRGYSGANVLTF. CDR3 DNA sequence: TGCGCCAGCAGCCAACGACGGGACAGGGGTTATTCTGGGGCCAACGTCCTGACTTTC. The rearrangement uses TRBV4-3 and TRBJ2-6; TRBD1 matches 10 bases. CDR1 and CDR2 from the germline V gene are LGHNA and YSLEER. CDR3 length: 19 amino acids. The ends lost 2 bases at V and 1 base at J; junction bases unmatched: 8.

This chain connects TRBV27 to TRBJ2-7; 7 bases fit TRBD1. Germline V gene lookup returns CDR1 MNHEY and CDR2 SMNVEV (reference sequence). J was trimmed by 0 bases and V by 5 bases; bases with no gene match: 7. This CDR3 region has 15 residues. The CDR3 nucleotides read TGTGCCAGCAGTGGTTGGGACAGCAGCTCCTACGAGCAGTACTTC. It encodes CASSGWDSSSYEQYF.

The chain employs TRBV7-9 and TRBJ2-3; 10 bases fit TRBD2. The CDR3 length is 18 residues. With V trimmed by 5 bases and J by 2 bases, 13 bases remained unmatched. The V gene's germline CDR1 is SEHNR and CDR2 FQNEAQ (reference sequence). Here the CDR3 DNA reads TGTGCCAGCAGCCAGCCCCCGGTAGCGGGGGGCCACACAGATACGCAGTATTTT. This encodes CASSQPPVAGGHTDTQYF. Looking up the rest from reference TRBV7-9 and TRBJ2-3 gives the full variable domain: DTGVSQNPRHKITKRGQNVTFRCDPISEHNRLYWYRQTLGQGPEFLTYFQNEAQLEKSRLLSDRFSAERPKGSFSTLEIQRTEQGDSAMYLCASSQPPVAGGHTDTQYFGPGTRLTVL.

This clone was counted once. J is TRBJ2-1 and V is TRBV6-5; 10 bases agree with TRBD2. The CDR3 sequence is 15 residues long. The V gene's germline CDR1 is MNHEY and CDR2 SVGAGI. Losses at the gene ends were 1 base for V and 5 bases for J; bases not matched to a gene: 2. The CDR3 loop is CASSYFLAGDNEQFF. The CDR3 DNA is TGTGCCAGCAGTTACTTCCTAGCGGGGGACAATGAGCAGTTCTTC.

This clone is medium-sized in the sample. The chain recombines TRBV29-1 with TRBJ2-7; no clear D. The length of the CDR3 is 14 residues. The ends were cut back, 7 bases at V and 0 bases at J, with 16 bases in the middle. The germline V gene has CDR1 SQVTM and CDR2 ANQGSEA. The CDR3 DNA is TGCAGCGCCCTTGGGCAGACGAGCTCCTACGAGCAGTACTTC. It codes for CSALGQTSSYEQYF.

A note on this clone: An end of the junction does not agree with germline; a read error may underlie this. The V gene is TRBV5-4, the J gene TRBJ1-4, with D perhaps matching TRBD1 (6 bases). This CDR3 contains 16 residues. Germline values: CDR1 SGHNT, CDR2 YYREEE (reference sequence). This CDR3 is CASSLGDTGISEKLFF. The CDR3 nucleotides are TGTGCCAGCAGTTTGGGGGACACAGGGATATCTGAAAAACTGTTTTTT. The variable domain in full, completed from reference TRBV5-4 and TRBJ1-4, reads ETGVTQSPTHLIKTRGQQVTLRCSSQSGHNTVSWYQQALGQGPQFIFQYYREEENGRGNFPPRFSGLQFPNYSSELNVNALELDDSALYLCASSLGDTGISEKLFFGSGTQLSVL.

This chain connects TRBV27 to TRBJ1-1; perhaps TRBD1 as D (5 bases). V was trimmed by 5 bases and J by 2 bases, leaving 18 bases between them. Germline V gene data show CDR1 as MNHEY and CDR2 as SMNVEV (reference sequence). The CDR3 length is 16 residues. CDR3 in amino acids: CASSPSVGHQNTEAFF. The CDR3 DNA reads TGTGCCAGCAGTCCCTCCGTCGGACACCAAAACACTGAAGCTTTCTTT.

The chain couples TRBV4-1 to TRBJ1-1; 7 positions match TRBD1. Germline loops: CDR1 MGHRA, CDR2 YSYEKL. The CDR3 has 14 residues. The ends lost 2 bases at V and 1 base at J; junction bases unmatched: 1. The CDR3, as DNA: TGCGCCAGCAGCCAACGACAGGGGAACACTGAAGCTTTCTTT. It codes for CASSQRQGNTEAFF.

The chain employs TRBV2 and TRBJ1-4, with 9 bases matching TRBD1. This CDR3 is built from 14 residues. CDR1 is SNHLY, CDR2 FYNNEI, per germline. Trimming took 7 bases from V and 7 from J; bases not matched to a gene: 7. The CDR3: CASNPTGGSEKLFF. CDR3 sequence (DNA): TGTGCCAGCAACCCTACAGGGGGCAGTGAAAAACTGTTTTTT.

This clone was counted between two and nine times. V and J are TRBV18 and TRBJ2-7; 9 bases match TRBD1. The CDR3 runs to 15 residues. The ends lost 5 bases at V and 1 base at J; junction bases unmatched: 6. Germline-derived CDR1 and CDR2 are KGHSH and LQKENI. The CDR3 spells CASSEGQGESYEQYF. The CDR3 DNA is TGTGCCAGCTCAGAGGGACAGGGCGAATCCTACGAGCAGTACTTC. Filled out from reference TRBV18 and TRBJ2-7, the complete variable domain reads NAGVMQNPRHLVRRRGQEARLRCSPMKGHSHVYWYRQLPEEGLKFMVYLQKENIIDESGMPKERFSAEFPKEGPSILRIQQVVRGDSAAYFCASSEGQGESYEQYFGPGTRLTVT.

The chain has TRBV19 and TRBJ2-5; possible D gene TRBD2, 5 bases. The germline V gene encodes CDR1 LNHDA and CDR2 SQIVND (reference sequence). Trimming took off 6 bases at V and 9 bases at J, with 23 bases between the two ends. The CDR3 length is 15 residues. The CDR3 spells CASSPDYPPRGAQYF. CDR3 in DNA: TGTGCCAGTAGCCCAGACTACCCTCCACGGGGTGCCCAGTACTTC.

The chain employs TRBV11-3 and TRBJ2-1; 10 nucleotides align to TRBD2. Germline CDR1 reads SGHNT; CDR2 reads YENEEA. The CDR3 spans 19 residues. The V gene end was trimmed by 5 bases and the J gene end by 2 bases; junction bases not matched to a gene: 15. The CDR3 protein is CASSPGRLAGDHPYNEQFF. DNA for the CDR3: TGTGCCAGCAGCCCCGGGCGGCTAGCGGGGGATCATCCCTACAATGAGCAGTTCTTC.

The chain is built from TRBV7-2 and TRBJ2-3; D is unresolved. The V end lost 5 bases, the J end lost 4 bases, and 13 bases lay between the germline ends. This CDR3 contains 14 residues. CDR1 and CDR2 from the germline V gene are SGHTA and FQGNSA. The chain's CDR3 is CASSANSAPDTQYF. CDR3 coding DNA: TGTGCCAGCAGCGCCAACTCCGCGCCAGATACGCAGTATTTT. Full variable domain (remainder filled in from reference TRBV7-2 and TRBJ2-3): GAGVSQSPSNKVTEKGKDVELRCDPISGHTALYWYRQSLGQGLEFLIYFQGNSAPDKSGLPSDRFSAERTGGSVSTLTIQRTQQEDSAVYLCASSANSAPDTQYFGPGTRLTVL.

The chain links TRBV7-6 to TRBJ1-1, with TRBD1 identical over 11 bases. V lost 5 bases and J lost 4; bases outside the gene matches: 9. The germline V gene has CDR1 SGHVS and CDR2 FNYEAQ. This CDR3 is built from 16 residues. CDR3 DNA sequence: TGTGCCAGCAGCCCCGGACAGGGGGCTAGTGGCACTGAAGCTTTCTTT. Protein: CASSPGQGASGTEAFF.

The chain recombines TRBV2 with TRBJ2-5; D is unclear. Trimming took 7 bases from V and 4 from J, leaving 7 bases between them. The CDR3 length is 11 residues. Germline lookup yields CDR1 SNHLY and CDR2 FYNNEI. In DNA form, the CDR3 reads TGTGCCAGCACAGTTTTAGAGACCCAGTACTTC. This sequence encodes CASTVLETQYF. The full variable domain, rest sourced from reference TRBV2 and TRBJ2-5, is EPEVTQTPSHQVTQMGQEVILRCVPISNHLYFYWYRQILGQKVEFLVSFYNNEISEKSEIFDDQFSVERPDGSNFTLKIRSTKLEDSAMYFCASTVLETQYFGPGTRLLVL.

This clone has ten or more counts. The rearrangement links TRBV2 to TRBJ2-7; possibly TRBD2 for D (7 bases). The germline V gene encodes CDR1 SNHLY and CDR2 FYNNEI. The CDR3 length is 15 residues. Trimming stripped 8 bases from V and 5 bases from J, with 22 bases between. CDR3 region: CASRRGAGDTDEQYF. The CDR3 DNA is TGTGCCAGCCGTCGGGGGGCGGGGGATACGGACGAGCAGTACTTC.

This clone was observed once. The chain combines TRBV7-9 with TRBJ2-5; a weak D match, TRBD2 (5 bases). V was clipped by 5 bases and J by 7 bases, with 20 bases between them. The CDR3 contains 15 residues. Germline V gene lookup returns CDR1 SEHNR and CDR2 FQNEAQ (reference sequence). The DNA of the CDR3 is TGTGCCAGCAGCCTCTCACATGAGGGTTCCGGGACCCAGTACTTC. Its translation is CASSLSHEGSGTQYF.

This clone was picked up a small number of times. J is TRBJ2-7 and V is TRBV7-8, with D tentatively TRBD2 (6 bases). CDR3 size: 15 residues. Germline V lookup: CDR1 SGHVS, CDR2 FQNEAQ. Trimming cost V 1 base and J 3 bases, with 13 bases left between them. CDR3 nucleotide sequence: TGTGCCAGCAGCTTAGGGCGGGGTGGGAGCTACGAGCAGTACTTC. Encoded protein: CASSLGRGGSYEQYF. Full variable domain (rest looked up from reference TRBV7-8 and TRBJ2-7): GAGVSQSPRYKVAKRGQDVALRCDPISGHVSLFWYQQALGQGPEFLTYFQNEAQLDKSGLPSDRFFAERPEGSVSTLKIQRTQQEDSAVYLCASSLGRGGSYEQYFGPGTRLTVT.

The rearrangement links TRBV9 to TRBJ2-3, with D hard to call. Germline CDR1 and CDR2: SGDLS and YYNGEE. The CDR3 length is 14 residues. V was trimmed by 1 base and J by 5 bases, leaving 11 bases between them. This chain's CDR3 is CASSVPADGDTQYF. The DNA of the CDR3 is TGTGCCAGCAGCGTACCTGCGGATGGAGATACGCAGTATTTT.

The chain recombines TRBV10-2 with TRBJ2-1, with D unclear. Trimming pared 6 bases from V and 4 bases from J, leaving 4 bases between. The CDR3 is made up of 11 amino acids. CDR1 and CDR2 (germline): WSHSY, SAAADI. CDR3 protein: CASSVYNEQFF. In nucleotides, the CDR3 is TGCGCCAGCAGCGTTTACAATGAGCAGTTCTTC.

Comment on this clone: One junction end does not reproduce the germline sequence, and a read error may be involved. The rearrangement joins TRBV18 to TRBJ1-2; weak D call: TRBD1 (6 bases). The germline CDR1 and CDR2 sequences are KGHSH and LQKENI. CDR3 length: 12 amino acids. The CDR3 sequence: CASSPGTSGGSF. The CDR3 DNA sequence: TGTGCCAGCTCACCAGGGACATCGGGCGGAAGCTTC.

This chain uses TRBV7-2 with TRBJ2-1; maybe TRBD2 (6 bases). CDR3 length equals 13 residues. Germline CDR1 reads SGHTA; CDR2 reads FQGNSA. V was pared by 6 bases and J by 9 bases, with 15 bases between. CDR3 in amino acids: CASRPLVGGEQFF. The CDR3 DNA sequence: TGTGCCAGCAGGCCCCTTGTCGGGGGTGAGCAGTTCTTC.

In its sample, this clone was seen once. This sequence joins TRBV5-8 and TRBJ1-5; weak D call: TRBD1 (6 bases). From germline, CDR1 is SGHTS and CDR2 YDEGEE. The CDR3 sequence is 15 residues long. Trimming removed 4 bases at V and 0 bases at J, with 11 bases between. The CDR3 reads CASSPGQYSNQPQHF. As DNA, the CDR3 is TGTGCCAGCAGCCCAGGACAGTATAGCAATCAGCCCCAGCATTTT.

Points on this clone: Other DNA sequences in this specimen translate into the identical CDR3. This chain joins TRBV14 and TRBJ1-2, with unresolved D. CDR1 and CDR2 from the germline V gene are SGHDN and FVKESK. CDR3 length: 13 residues. The V end was cut by 1 base, the J end by 2 bases, with 5 bases between. CDR3 DNA: TGTGCCAGCAGCCAAGCTAGGAACTATGGCTACACCTTC. This translates into CASSQARNYGYTF.

The J gene is TRBJ2-7, the V gene TRBV7-9; D not resolved. Germline assignment: CDR1 SEHNR and CDR2 FQNEAQ (reference sequence). The CDR3 length is 13 residues. Trimming removed 1 base from V and 1 base from J, with 5 bases in between. The CDR3 nucleotides are TGTGCCAGCAGCTTAGGAGCATCCTACGAGCAGTACTTC. Translated: CASSLGASYEQYF.